This T cell receptor beta chain was found in a study of blood T cell repertoires in COVID-19. This clone was seen only a few times. In the original analysis: Reference gene primer amplification in the assay estimated nucleated cell counts. The table came from immunoSEQ multiplex PCR; TCRdb's copy has only in-frame clones and leaves some out. That table is the source of V, J and clone size, and D and trimming were worked out from the DNA. The sample lists over 110,000 clones; approximately 88% were seen once. In germline, CDR1 is KGHDR, CDR2 SFDVKD. The V end lost 7 bases, the J end lost 8 bases, and 10 bases lay between the germline ends. The CDR3 length is 11 residues.

The sequenced material came from peripheral blood. The TCR originated in a woman in her forties or fifties with acute or convalescent COVID-19. The J gene is TRBJ1-2, the V gene TRBV24-1; a possible D gene is TRBD1 (5 bases). CDR3 loop: CATRPGKGYTF. In nucleotides, the CDR3 is TGTGCCACCAGGCCAGGGAAAGGCTACACCTTC.